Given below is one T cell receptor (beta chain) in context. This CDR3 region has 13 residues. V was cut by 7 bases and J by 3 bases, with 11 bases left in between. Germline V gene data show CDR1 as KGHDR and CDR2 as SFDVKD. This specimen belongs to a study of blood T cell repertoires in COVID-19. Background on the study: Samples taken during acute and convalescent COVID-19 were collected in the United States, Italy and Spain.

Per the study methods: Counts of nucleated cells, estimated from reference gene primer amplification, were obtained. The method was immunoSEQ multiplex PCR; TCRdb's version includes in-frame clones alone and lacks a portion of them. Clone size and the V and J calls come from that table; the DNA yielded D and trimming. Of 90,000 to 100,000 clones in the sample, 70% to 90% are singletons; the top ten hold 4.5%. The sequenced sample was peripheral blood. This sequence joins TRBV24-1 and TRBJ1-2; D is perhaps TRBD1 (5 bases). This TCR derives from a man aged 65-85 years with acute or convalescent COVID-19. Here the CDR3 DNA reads TGTGCCACCAGCCGGCGGGGGGACTATGGCTACACCTTC. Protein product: CATSRRGDYGYTF.